The T cell receptor beta chain under discussion was sequenced for a study of PD-1 blockade in classical Hodgkin lymphoma. Across the whole study: Patients got intravenous nivolumab 3 mg/kg every 2 weeks.

All trial patients relapsed after autologous stem cell transplantation. Best responses included complete response and partial response; otherwise, the best response was progressive disease. The CDR3 is made up of 16 amino acids. Germline V CDR1 and CDR2: PRHDT, FYEKMQ (reference sequence). V was trimmed by 4 bases and J by 7 bases, leaving 17 bases between them. Generated by immunoSEQ multiplex PCR, the TCRdb table keeps only in-frame clones and is missing some. Of 12,000 or so clones in the sample, 70% to 90% were seen once. Details on this clone: Its antigen is currently unknown.

Notes on the study in general: Newly diagnosed patients reportedly had lower baseline TCR diversity than healthy donors. Significantly greater TCR diversity emerged by C4D1 in CD4+ cells but not CD8+ cells.

This specimen consisted of peripheral blood mononuclear cells (PBMCs), obtained at baseline. The TCR was taken from a human donor with classical Hodgkin lymphoma. V gene TRBV13 combines with J gene TRBJ1-6; possible D gene TRBD1, 6 bases. CDR3 nucleotides: TGTGCCAGCAGCTCTCTTCACAGGGAATTGAATTCACCCCTCCACTTT. This codes for CASSSLHRELNSPLHF.